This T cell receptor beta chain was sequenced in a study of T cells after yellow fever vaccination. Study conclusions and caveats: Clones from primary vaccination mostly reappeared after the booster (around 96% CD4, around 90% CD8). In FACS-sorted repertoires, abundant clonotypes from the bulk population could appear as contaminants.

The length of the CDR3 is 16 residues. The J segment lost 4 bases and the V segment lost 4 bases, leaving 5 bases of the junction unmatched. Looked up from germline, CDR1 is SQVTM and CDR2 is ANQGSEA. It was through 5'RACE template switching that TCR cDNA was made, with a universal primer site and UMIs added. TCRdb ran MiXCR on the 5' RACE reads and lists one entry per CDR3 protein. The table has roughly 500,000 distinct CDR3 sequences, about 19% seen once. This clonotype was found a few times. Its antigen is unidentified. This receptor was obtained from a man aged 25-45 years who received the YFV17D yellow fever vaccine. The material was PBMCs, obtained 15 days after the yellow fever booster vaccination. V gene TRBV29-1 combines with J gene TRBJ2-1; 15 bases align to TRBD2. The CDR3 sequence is CSVVNGLAGGYNEQFF. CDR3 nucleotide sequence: TGCAGCGTTGTTAATGGACTAGCGGGAGGGTACAATGAGCAGTTCTTC.